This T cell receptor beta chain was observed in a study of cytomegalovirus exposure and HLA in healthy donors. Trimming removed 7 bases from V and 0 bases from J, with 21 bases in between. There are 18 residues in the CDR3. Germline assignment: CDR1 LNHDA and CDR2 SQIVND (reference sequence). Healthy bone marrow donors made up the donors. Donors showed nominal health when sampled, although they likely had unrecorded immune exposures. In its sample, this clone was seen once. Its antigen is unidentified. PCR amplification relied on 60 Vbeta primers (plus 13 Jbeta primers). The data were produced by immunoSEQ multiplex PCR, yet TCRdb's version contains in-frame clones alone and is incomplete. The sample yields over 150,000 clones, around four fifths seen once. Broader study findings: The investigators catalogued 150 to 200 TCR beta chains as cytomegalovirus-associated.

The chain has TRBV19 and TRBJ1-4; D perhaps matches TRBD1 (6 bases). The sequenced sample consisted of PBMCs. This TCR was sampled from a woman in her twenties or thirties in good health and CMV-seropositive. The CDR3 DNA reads TGTGCCAGTACCACCCATCGAGGGGGGGTTACAACTAATGAAAAACTGTTTTTT. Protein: CASTTHRGGVTTNEKLFF.